This T cell receptor beta chain was identified in a study of tumour-infiltrating T cells in Burkitt lymphoma. Study summary: Survival, overall and progression-free, tracked with productive clonality.

A note on this clone: Other DNA sequences in this specimen translate into the identical CDR3.

This table comes from immunoSEQ multiplex PCR, and its TCRdb copy is limited to in-frame clones, with some not included. The table shows thousands of clones, with over 80% occurring only once. Germline V gene data show CDR1 as SGDLS and CDR2 as YYNGEE. Trimming removed 0 bases at V and 0 bases at J, with 3 bases between. The CDR3 extends over 14 amino acids. The specimen was tumor tissue. The clonotype comes from a human donor with diffuse large B-cell lymphoma. V is TRBV9 and J is TRBJ2-2; D gene unclear. The CDR3 nucleotides read TGTGCCAGCAGCGTAGGTGCGAACACCGGGGAGCTGTTTTTT. It specifies CASSVGANTGELFF.